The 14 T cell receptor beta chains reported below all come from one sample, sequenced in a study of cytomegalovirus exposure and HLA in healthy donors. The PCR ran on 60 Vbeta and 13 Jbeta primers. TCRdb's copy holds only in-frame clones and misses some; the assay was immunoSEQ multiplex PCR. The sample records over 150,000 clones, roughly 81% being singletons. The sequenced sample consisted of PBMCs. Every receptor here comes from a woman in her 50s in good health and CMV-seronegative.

CDR3 bases: TGTGCCAGCAGTTTAGGGTCCGAGGCATATGGCTACACCTTC. Translated: CASSLGSEAYGYTF. V gene TRBV28 combines with J gene TRBJ1-2; no definite D call. V lost 2 bases and J 5 bases, leaving 12 bases between the germline ends. This CDR3 has 14 residues. Germline CDR1 is MDHEN and CDR2 is SYDVKM.

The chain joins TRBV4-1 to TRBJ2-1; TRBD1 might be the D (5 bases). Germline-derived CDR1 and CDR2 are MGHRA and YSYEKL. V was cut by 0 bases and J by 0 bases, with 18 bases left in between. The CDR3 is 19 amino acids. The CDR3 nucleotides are TGCGCCAGCAGCCAAGAAGAAAGGGGTAGCATGAGCTCCTACAATGAGCAGTTCTTC. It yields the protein CASSQEERGSMSSYNEQFF.

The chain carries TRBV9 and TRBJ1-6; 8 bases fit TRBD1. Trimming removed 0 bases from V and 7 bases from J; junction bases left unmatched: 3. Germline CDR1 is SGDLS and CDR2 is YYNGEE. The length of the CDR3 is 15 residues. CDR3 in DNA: TGTGCCAGCAGCGTAGGGGGACAGGCCAATTCACCCCTCCACTTT. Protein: CASSVGGQANSPLHF.

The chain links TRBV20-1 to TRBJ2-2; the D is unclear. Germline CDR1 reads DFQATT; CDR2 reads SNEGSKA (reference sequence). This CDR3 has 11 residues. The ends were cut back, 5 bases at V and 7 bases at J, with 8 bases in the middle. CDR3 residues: CSAPLFGELFF. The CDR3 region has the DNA TGCAGTGCTCCCTTATTCGGGGAGCTGTTTTTT.

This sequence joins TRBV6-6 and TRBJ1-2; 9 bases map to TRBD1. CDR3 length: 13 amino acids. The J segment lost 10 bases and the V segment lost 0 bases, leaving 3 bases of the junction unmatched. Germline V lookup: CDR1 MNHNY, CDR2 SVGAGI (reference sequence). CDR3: CASSYSTGGHYTF. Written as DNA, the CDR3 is TGTGCCAGCAGTTACTCCACAGGGGGCCACTACACCTTC.

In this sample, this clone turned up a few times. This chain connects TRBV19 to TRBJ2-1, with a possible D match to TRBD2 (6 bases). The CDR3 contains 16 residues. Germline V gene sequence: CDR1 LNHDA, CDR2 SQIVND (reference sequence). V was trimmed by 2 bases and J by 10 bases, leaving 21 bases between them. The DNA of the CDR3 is TGTGCCAGTAGTATAACCGGGGGAAGTTTTTTCGAGGAGCAGTTCTTC. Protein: CASSITGGSFFEEQFF.

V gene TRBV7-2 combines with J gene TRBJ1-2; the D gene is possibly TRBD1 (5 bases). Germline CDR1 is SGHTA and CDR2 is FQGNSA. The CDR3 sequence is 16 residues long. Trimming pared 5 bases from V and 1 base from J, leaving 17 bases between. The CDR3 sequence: CASSRVRGGFNYGYTF. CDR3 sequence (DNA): TGTGCCAGCAGCCGAGTAAGGGGAGGGTTTAACTATGGCTACACCTTC.

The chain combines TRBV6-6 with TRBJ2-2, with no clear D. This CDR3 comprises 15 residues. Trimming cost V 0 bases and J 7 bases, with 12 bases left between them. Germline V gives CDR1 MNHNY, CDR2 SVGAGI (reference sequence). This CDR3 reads CASSYSFGLVGELFF. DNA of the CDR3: TGTGCCAGCAGTTACTCCTTCGGGTTGGTCGGGGAGCTGTTTTTT.

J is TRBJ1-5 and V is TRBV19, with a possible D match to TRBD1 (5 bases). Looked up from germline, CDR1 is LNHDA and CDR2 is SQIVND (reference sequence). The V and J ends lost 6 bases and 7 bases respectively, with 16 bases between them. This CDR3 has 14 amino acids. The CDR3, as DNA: TGTGCCAGTAGCCTCCGACCGCCAGGGCAGCCCCAGCATTTT. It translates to CASSLRPPGQPQHF. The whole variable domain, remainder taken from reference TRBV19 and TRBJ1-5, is DGGITQSPKYLFRKEGQNVTLSCEQNLNHDAMYWYRQDPGQGLRLIYYSQIVNDFQKGDIAEGYSVSREKKESFPLTVTSAQKNPTAFYLCASSLRPPGQPQHFGDGTRLSIL.

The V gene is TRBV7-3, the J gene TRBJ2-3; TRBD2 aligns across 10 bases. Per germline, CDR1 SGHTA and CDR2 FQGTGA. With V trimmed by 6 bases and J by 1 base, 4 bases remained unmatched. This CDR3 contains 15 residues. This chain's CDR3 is CASSYTSGGTDTQYF. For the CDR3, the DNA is TGTGCCAGCAGTTATACTAGCGGGGGCACAGATACGCAGTATTTT.

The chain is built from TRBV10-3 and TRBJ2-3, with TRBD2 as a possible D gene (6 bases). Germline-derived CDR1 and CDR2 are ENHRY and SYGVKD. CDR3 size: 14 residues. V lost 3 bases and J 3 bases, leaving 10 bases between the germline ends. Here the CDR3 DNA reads TGTGCCATCAGTGATGGGGGAGGTACAGATACGCAGTATTTT. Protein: CAISDGGGTDTQYF.

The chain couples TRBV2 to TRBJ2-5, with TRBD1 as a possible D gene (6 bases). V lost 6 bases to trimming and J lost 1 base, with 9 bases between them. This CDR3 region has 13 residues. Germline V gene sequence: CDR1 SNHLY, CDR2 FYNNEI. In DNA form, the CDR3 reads TGTGCCAGCAGACAGGACAGCCAAGAGACCCAGTACTTC. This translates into CASRQDSQETQYF.

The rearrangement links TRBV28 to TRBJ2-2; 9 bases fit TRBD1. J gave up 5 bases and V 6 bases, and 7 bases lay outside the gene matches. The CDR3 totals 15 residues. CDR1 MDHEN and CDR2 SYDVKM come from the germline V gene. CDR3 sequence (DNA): TGTGCCAGCAGGCCCCGGGACAGGGCTACCGGGGAGCTGTTTTTT. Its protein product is CASRPRDRATGELFF.

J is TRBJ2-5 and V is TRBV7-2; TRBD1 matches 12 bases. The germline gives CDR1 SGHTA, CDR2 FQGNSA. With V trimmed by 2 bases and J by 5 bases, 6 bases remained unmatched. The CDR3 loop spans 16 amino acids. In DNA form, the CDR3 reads TGTGCCAGCAGCTTAAGGGGACAGGGGGCTTTTGAGACCCAGTACTTC. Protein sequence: CASSLRGQGAFETQYF.